Described below is a single T cell receptor beta chain sequence and its context. TCRdb keeps only in-frame clones here, not all; method: immunoSEQ multiplex PCR. In the table there are roughly 350,000 clones, about 89% of which are singletons. This sample is drawn from a study of blood T cell repertoires in COVID-19. Germline CDR1 is SNHLY and CDR2 is FYNNEI. This CDR3 contains 13 residues. V gave up 4 bases and J gave up 4 bases, with 10 bases separating them. This rearrangement joins TRBV2 to TRBJ1-1; D is ambiguous. The receptor's source is a woman in her twenties or thirties with COVID-19, enrolled during active disease. Sequences were obtained from peripheral blood. The CDR3 DNA reads as TGTGCCAGCAGTGCGGCGCGGGGCACTGAAGCTTTCTTT. Translating gives CASSAARGTEAFF. Using reference TRBV2 and TRBJ1-1 for the parts outside the CDR3, the full variable domain is EPEVTQTPSHQVTQMGQEVILRCVPISNHLYFYWYRQILGQKVEFLVSFYNNEISEKSEIFDDQFSVERPDGSNFTLKIRSTKLEDSAMYFCASSAARGTEAFFGQGTRLTVV.